The TCR beta chain described here comes from a study of blood T cell repertoires in COVID-19. At the level of the study: Acute and convalescent COVID-19 specimens originated in the United States, Italy and Spain. PBMCs, B-cell-depleted T cells, or T cells provided the cDNA or gDNA that made up the material.

From germline, CDR1 is SGHNT and CDR2 YENEEA. This CDR3 has 13 amino acids. Trimming removed 5 bases from V and 4 bases from J, with 10 bases in between. As originally analysed: Reference gene primers were amplified, and this amplification served to estimate nucleated cell counts. Assay: immunoSEQ multiplex PCR; the TCRdb copy retains only in-frame clones and omits some. V and J calls and clone size come straight from that table; D and trimming were deduced from the DNA. The table shows 120,000 or so clones, with 90% occurring only once. Sequencing was done on a sample of peripheral blood. The clonotype was recovered from a man in his fifties or sixties with active COVID-19. This rearrangement joins TRBV11-3 to TRBJ2-3, with D hard to call. The CDR3 sequence is CASSPEPPDTQYF. In nucleotides, the CDR3 is TGTGCCAGCAGCCCAGAACCCCCAGATACGCAGTATTTT.